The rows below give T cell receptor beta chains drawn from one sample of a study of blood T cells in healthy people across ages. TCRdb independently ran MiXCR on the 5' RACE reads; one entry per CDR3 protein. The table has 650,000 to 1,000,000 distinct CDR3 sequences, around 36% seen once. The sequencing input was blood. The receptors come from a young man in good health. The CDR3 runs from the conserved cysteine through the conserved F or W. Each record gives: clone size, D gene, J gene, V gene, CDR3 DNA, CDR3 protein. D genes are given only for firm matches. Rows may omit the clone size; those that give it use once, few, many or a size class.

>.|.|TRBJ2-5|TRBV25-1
TGTGCCAGCAGTCCGTTTCTCGACAATGAGCAGTACTTC
CASSPFLDNEQYF
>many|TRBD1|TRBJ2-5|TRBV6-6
TGTGCCAGCAGTTATCAGGGGGCCCCAGAGACCCAGTACTTC
CASSYQGAPETQYF
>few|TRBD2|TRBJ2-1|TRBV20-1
TGCAGTGCCTGGACTAGCGGGAGAGGCAATGAGCAGTTCTTC
CSAWTSGRGNEQFF
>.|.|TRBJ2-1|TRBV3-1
TGTGCCAGCAGCCCCTCGAGCCCCTACAATGAGCAGTTCTTC
CASSPSSPYNEQFF
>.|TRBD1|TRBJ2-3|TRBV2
TGTGCCAGCAGTGAATCTGTGACAGGGAAAACTACTTTCACAGATACGCAGTATTTT
CASSESVTGKTTFTDTQYF
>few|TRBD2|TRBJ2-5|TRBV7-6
TGTGCCAGCAGCTTGGGACTAGTTGGAGAGACCCAGTACTTC
CASSLGLVGETQYF
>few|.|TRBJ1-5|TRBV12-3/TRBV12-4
TGTGCCAGCATGTACCGGCTTAATCAGCCCCAGCATTTT
CASMYRLNQPQHF
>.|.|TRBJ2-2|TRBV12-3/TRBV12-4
TGTGCCAGTGTGGAGGGGGGTACACGCGGGGAGCTGTTTTTT
CASVEGGTRGELFF
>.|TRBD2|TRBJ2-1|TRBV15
TGTGCCACCAGCCCTCCGGGGAGGGGAAAATTCAATGAGCAGTTCTTC
CATSPPGRGKFNEQFF
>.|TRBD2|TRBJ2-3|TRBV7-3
TGTGCCAGCAGCTCTTGGACTAGCGGGGGGATAACAGATACGCAGTATTTT
CASSSWTSGGITDTQYF
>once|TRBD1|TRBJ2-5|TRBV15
TGTGCCACCAGTGACCGGGACAGGGAGGATTGGGAGACCCAGTACTTC
CATSDRDREDWETQYF
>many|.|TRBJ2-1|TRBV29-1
TGCAGCGTTAGGAGGTTGGGCAATGAGCAGTTCTTC
CSVRRLGNEQFF
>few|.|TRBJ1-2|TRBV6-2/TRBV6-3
TGTGCCAGCAGGCGACAGGACTATGGCTACACCTTC
CASRRQDYGYTF
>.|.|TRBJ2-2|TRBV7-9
TGTGCCAGCAGCTTTCCACCGAACACCGGGGAGCTGTTTTTT
CASSFPPNTGELFF
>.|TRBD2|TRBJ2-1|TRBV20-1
TGCAGTGCTGGCCGGGACTACGACAATGAGCAGTTCTTC
CSAGRDYDNEQFF
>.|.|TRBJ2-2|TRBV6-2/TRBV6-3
TGTGCCAGCAGCCTCAGGGGCAGGTTTGGCGGGGAGCTGTTTTTT
CASSLRGRFGGELFF
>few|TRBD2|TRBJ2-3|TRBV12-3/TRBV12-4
TGTGCCAGCAGTTTTAGCGGGGCTAGCACAGATACGCAGTATTTT
CASSFSGASTDTQYF
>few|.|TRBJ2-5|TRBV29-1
TGCAGCGTCCACTCTGTCAGGGGAGGCAAAGAGACCCAGTACTTC
CSVHSVRGGKETQYF
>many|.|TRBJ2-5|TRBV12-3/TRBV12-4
TGTGCCAGCAGTTTCTCAGGTCAAGAGACCCAGTACTTC
CASSFSGQETQYF
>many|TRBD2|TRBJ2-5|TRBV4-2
TGTGCCAGCAGCCAAGAACGCGGGGGGACCCAGTACTTC
CASSQERGGTQYF
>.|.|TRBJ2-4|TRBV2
TGTGCCAGCAGTGATCAGGAAGCCAAAAACATTCAGTACTTC
CASSDQEAKNIQYF
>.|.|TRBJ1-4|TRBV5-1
TGCGCCAGCAGCTTGGCAGGGCCGTCCGAAAAACTGTTTTTT
CASSLAGPSEKLFF
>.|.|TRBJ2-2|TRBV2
TGTGCCAGCAGTGTCTCCGACCCCTGGAACACCGGGGAGCTGTTTTTT
CASSVSDPWNTGELFF
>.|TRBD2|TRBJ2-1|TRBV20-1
TGCAGTGCTAGAGGCGGGACTAGCGGGGGGGCTATGGAGTTCTTC
CSARGGTSGGAMEFF
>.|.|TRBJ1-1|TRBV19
TGTGCCAGTAGTACGGACGGGCCGCCAGAAGCTTTCTTT
CASSTDGPPEAFF
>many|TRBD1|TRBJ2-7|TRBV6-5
TGTGCCAGCAAAATAGCAGGGACAGCTACCTACGAGCAGTACTTC
CASKIAGTATYEQYF
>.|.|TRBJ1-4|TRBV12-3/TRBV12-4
TGTGCCAGCAGTTTAGGAGGGCGCGGTGAAAAACTGTTTTTT
CASSLGGRGEKLFF
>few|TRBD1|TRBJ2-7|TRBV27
TGTGCCAGCAGCGACAGGGGAGGATTCTACGAGCAGTACTTC
CASSDRGGFYEQYF
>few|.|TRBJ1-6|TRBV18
TGTGCCAGCTCAGAGGGCCGCTACAATTCACCCCTCCACTTT
CASSEGRYNSPLHF
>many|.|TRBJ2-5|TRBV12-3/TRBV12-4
TGTGCCAGCAGCCGCAACCAAGAGACCCAGTACTTC
CASSRNQETQYF
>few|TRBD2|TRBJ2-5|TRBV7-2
TGTGCCAGCAGCTTATCGATGGGAGGGTTCGAGACCCAGTACTTC
CASSLSMGGFETQYF
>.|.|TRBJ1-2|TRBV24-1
TGTGCCACCAGTGTCCGGGCTTCCAACTATGGCTACACCTTC
CATSVRASNYGYTF
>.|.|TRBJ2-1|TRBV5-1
TGCGCCAGCAGCTTGGGGGTTAGCGGCGGTGAGCAGTTCTTC
CASSLGVSGGEQFF
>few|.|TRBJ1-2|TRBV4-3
TGCGCCAGCAGCCAAGACCCCCTGGGGAGCAGCCCCTATGGCTACACCTTC
CASSQDPLGSSPYGYTF
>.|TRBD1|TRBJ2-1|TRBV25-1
TGTGCCAGCAACCCGGACAGGGACAATGAGCAGTTCTTC
CASNPDRDNEQFF
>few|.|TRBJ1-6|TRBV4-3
TGCGCCAGCAGCCAAGATTATGAACAGGGCTATAATTCACCCCTCCACTTT
CASSQDYEQGYNSPLHF
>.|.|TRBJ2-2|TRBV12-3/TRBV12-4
TGTGCCAGCAGTCAGGCCCTGGTCAACACCGGGGAGCTGTTTTTT
CASSQALVNTGELFF
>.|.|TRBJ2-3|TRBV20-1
TGCAGTGCCTACGATGGGGGCAGAGATACGCAGTATTTT
CSAYDGGRDTQYF
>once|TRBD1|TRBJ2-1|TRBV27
TGTGCCAGCAGTCCACAGGGGGCGGCCTCCTACAATGAGCAGTTCTTC
CASSPQGAASYNEQFF
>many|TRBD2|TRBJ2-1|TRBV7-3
TGTGCCAGCAAACTACTGAGGGGACTAGCGGAGGACAATGAGCAGTTCTTC
CASKLLRGLAEDNEQFF
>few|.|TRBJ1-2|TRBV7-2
TGTGCCAGCAGCTTGGTGATAGGTGGCTACACCTTC
CASSLVIGGYTF
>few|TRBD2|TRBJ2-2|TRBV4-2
TGTGCCAGCAGCCAGGGACTAGCGGACACCGGGGAGCTGTTTTTT
CASSQGLADTGELFF
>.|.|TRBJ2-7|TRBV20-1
TGCAGTGCTGGACCCTGGGAAAATGAGCAGTACTTC
CSAGPWENEQYF
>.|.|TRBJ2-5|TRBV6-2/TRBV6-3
TGTGCCAGCAGTTACAGGGCTGAGGGAGAGGATGAGCAGTACTTC
CASSYRAEGEDEQYF
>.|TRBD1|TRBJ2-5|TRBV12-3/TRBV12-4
TGTGCCAGCAGTATGACAGGGGAAGAGACCCAGTACTTC
CASSMTGEETQYF
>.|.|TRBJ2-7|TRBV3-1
TGTGCCAGCAGCCAAGTCGGCGGATACTACGAGCAGTACTTC
CASSQVGGYYEQYF
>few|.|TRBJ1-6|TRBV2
TGTGCCAGCAGTGAAGACGGGTCACCCCTCCACTTT
CASSEDGSPLHF
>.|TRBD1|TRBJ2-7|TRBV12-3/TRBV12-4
TGTGCCAGCAGTCCCGCGGACAGGGGACTTGGAGATGAGCAGTACTTC
CASSPADRGLGDEQYF
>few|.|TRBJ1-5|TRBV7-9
TGTGCCAGCAGTAGCTTAGGGACTCAGCCCCAGCATTTT
CASSSLGTQPQHF
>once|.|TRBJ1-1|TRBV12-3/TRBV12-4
TGTGCCAGCAGTCCCTCAGGGGATGAAGCTTTCTTT
CASSPSGDEAFF
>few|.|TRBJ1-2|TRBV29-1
TGCAGCGTTGAGCACCGGGGCTACACCTTC
CSVEHRGYTF
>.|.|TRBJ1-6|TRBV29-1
TGCCGCGTTCGGGAACAGCCTTCTAATTCACCCCTCCACTTT
CRVREQPSNSPLHF
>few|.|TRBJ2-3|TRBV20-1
TGCAGTGCCGCAGTCACTCTCAGCACAGATACGCAGTATTTT
CSAAVTLSTDTQYF
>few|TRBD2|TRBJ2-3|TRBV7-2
TGTGCCAGCAGCTTAGCGCCTAGCGGGGGGGCCAAGAGCACAGATACGCAGTATTTT
CASSLAPSGGAKSTDTQYF
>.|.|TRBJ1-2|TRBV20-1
TGCAGTGCAGAAGGGCAGGGTTCAATCTCTGGCTACACCTTC
CSAEGQGSISGYTF
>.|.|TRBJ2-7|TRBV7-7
TGTGCTAGCAGCGCTAACAGAGGGACCGAGCAGTACTTC
CASSANRGTEQYF
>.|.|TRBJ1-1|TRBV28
TGTGCCAGCAGTTCGTCGGGTGAGGAAGCTTTCTTT
CASSSSGEEAFF
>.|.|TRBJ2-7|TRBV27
TGTGCCAGCAGTTTATCAGGGGGTAGCTTCGGGGAGCAGTACTTC
CASSLSGGSFGEQYF